This T cell receptor (beta chain) was retrieved from a study of T cells after yellow fever vaccination. Whole-study context: Where fractions had low cell numbers, libraries were prepared from them with the SMART-Seq v4 Ultra Low Input RNA kit.

CDR3 size: 16 residues. After removal of 2 bases from V and 6 bases from J, the junction contained 10 bases not matched to a gene. Germline V lookup: CDR1 MNHNY, CDR2 SVGAGI (reference sequence). This clonotype was seen repeatedly, ten times or more. In making TCR cDNA, 5'RACE template switching added a universal primer site and UMIs to it. Via MiXCR, TCRdb re-called the 5' RACE reads, giving one row per CDR3 protein. This table has around 330,000 distinct CDR3 sequences, 3.6% appearing once. This chain connects TRBV6-6 to TRBJ2-5; 9 bases match TRBD2. The sample in question was PBMCs, obtained on the day of the yellow fever booster vaccination. The TCR comes from a man in his late teens or twenties who received the YFV17D yellow fever vaccine. CDR3 in DNA: TGTGCCAGCAGTTACCCGGCGGGGGGGCCTCGAAAGACCCAGTACTTC. Amino acids: CASSYPAGGPRKTQYF.